These T cell receptor beta chains were read from a single sample in a study of response to subunit inactivated influenza vaccine. Via MiXCR, TCRdb re-called the RT-PCR reads, giving one row per CDR3 protein. Altogether 150,000 to 200,000 distinct CDR3 sequences are present, around a tenth being singletons, with the ten largest covering roughly 40%. Material: CD8+ T cells sorted from PBMCs, obtained around 25 months after vaccination. These receptors were obtained from a man aged 45 to 70 who received an inactivated influenza vaccine. CDR3s include the opening cysteine and the closing phenylalanine or tryptophan. Each record gives: J gene, clone size, CDR3 length, D gene, V gene, CDR3 protein, CDR3 DNA. D genes are given only for firm matches. Clone size is given for some rows only: seen once, a few or many times, or a class if the clone is expanded.

TRBJ2-7 | few | 15 | TRBD1 | TRBV4-2 | CASSQPGTGDYEQYF | TGTGCCAGCAGCCAGCCCGGGACAGGGGACTACGAGCAGTACTTC
TRBJ2-1 | many | 16 | TRBD2 | TRBV20-1 | CSARVVGGLTYNEQFF | TGCAGTGCTAGAGTCGTCGGGGGACTAACCTACAATGAGCAGTTCTTC
TRBJ2-7 | - | 15 | - | TRBV6-1 | CASTGQLKTVYEQYF | TGTGCCAGCACGGGACAACTGAAAACGGTTTACGAGCAGTACTTC
TRBJ2-3 | few | 13 | - | TRBV10-1 | CASSEGRRDTQYF | TGCGCCAGCAGTGAGGGCAGGAGAGATACGCAGTATTTT
TRBJ2-1 | many | 16 | - | TRBV7-7 | CASSLEAGLGYNEQFF | TGTGCCAGCAGCTTAGAGGCGGGGTTAGGTTACAATGAGCAGTTCTTC
TRBJ2-2 | few | 15 | TRBD1 | TRBV7-9 | CASSLGTGQTGELFF | TGTGCCAGCAGCTTGGGGACAGGTCAGACCGGGGAGCTGTTTTTT
TRBJ2-1 | - | 18 | TRBD2 | TRBV4-3 | CASSQGVYGTSRYNEQFF | TGCGCCAGCAGCCAAGGGGTCTACGGGACTAGCAGATACAATGAGCAGTTCTTC
TRBJ2-3 | few | 16 | TRBD2 | TRBV4-3 | CASSQMGTISTDTQYF | TGCGCCAGCAGCCAAATGGGGACTATCAGCACAGATACGCAGTATTTT
TRBJ1-1 | - | 12 | - | TRBV29-1 | CSVGAMDTEAFF | TGCAGCGTTGGCGCGATGGACACTGAAGCTTTCTTT
TRBJ2-3 | - | 14 | TRBD1 | TRBV18 | CASSPSDRVDTQYF | TGTGCCAGCTCACCGTCCGACAGGGTGGATACGCAGTATTTT
TRBJ2-1 | - | 16 | - | TRBV6-2/TRBV6-3 | CASILGGLGRINEQFF | TGTGCCAGCATCCTAGGGGGGCTTGGACGGATCAATGAGCAGTTCTTC
TRBJ2-2 | few | 15 | TRBD2 | TRBV4-3 | CASSDGLAVDGELFF | TGCGCCAGCAGCGATGGACTAGCGGTGGACGGGGAGCTGTTTTTT
TRBJ2-1 | - | 16 | TRBD1 | TRBV29-1 | CSVDGTGLSSYNEQFF | TGCAGCGTTGACGGGACAGGCCTAAGCTCCTACAATGAGCAGTTCTTC
TRBJ2-1 | - | 15 | TRBD2 | TRBV7-8 | CASSPNSGRVNEQFF | TGTGCCAGCAGCCCTAATAGCGGGAGAGTCAATGAGCAGTTCTTC
TRBJ2-7 | many | 15 | - | TRBV10-3 | CAISESGGVSYEQYF | TGTGCCATCAGTGAGTCAGGGGGGGTCTCCTACGAGCAGTACTTC
TRBJ1-1 | many | 13 | - | TRBV27 | CASSLSRGTEAFF | TGTGCCAGCAGTTTAAGTAGAGGGACTGAAGCTTTCTTT
TRBJ1-2 | - | 13 | - | TRBV15 | CATSQGTNYGYTF | TGTGCCACCAGCCAGGGGACTAACTATGGCTACACCTTC
TRBJ2-7 | few | 11 | TRBD1 | TRBV7-8 | CASSLSTGWNF | TGTGCCAGCAGCTTATCGACAGGGTGGAACTTC
TRBJ1-4 | - | 16 | - | TRBV20-1 | CSASTTTAATNEKLFF | TGCAGTGCTAGTACCACGACAGCTGCAACTAATGAAAAACTGTTTTTT
TRBJ2-7 | many | 14 | TRBD1 | TRBV11-2 | CASSWTGVSYEQYF | TGTGCCAGCAGTTGGACAGGCGTCTCCTACGAGCAGTACTTC
TRBJ2-7 | - | 15 | - | TRBV5-5 | CASSKRGGAGYEQYF | TGTGCCAGCAGCAAACGAGGTGGGGCCGGATACGAGCAGTACTTC
TRBJ2-7 | many | 12 | - | TRBV6-1 | CASSAYGYEQYF | TGTGCCAGCAGTGCTTACGGCTACGAGCAGTACTTC
TRBJ2-2 | - | 16 | - | TRBV4-1 | CASSLRTDPNTGELFF | TGCGCCAGCAGCCTCCGGACGGATCCGAACACCGGGGAGCTGTTTTTT